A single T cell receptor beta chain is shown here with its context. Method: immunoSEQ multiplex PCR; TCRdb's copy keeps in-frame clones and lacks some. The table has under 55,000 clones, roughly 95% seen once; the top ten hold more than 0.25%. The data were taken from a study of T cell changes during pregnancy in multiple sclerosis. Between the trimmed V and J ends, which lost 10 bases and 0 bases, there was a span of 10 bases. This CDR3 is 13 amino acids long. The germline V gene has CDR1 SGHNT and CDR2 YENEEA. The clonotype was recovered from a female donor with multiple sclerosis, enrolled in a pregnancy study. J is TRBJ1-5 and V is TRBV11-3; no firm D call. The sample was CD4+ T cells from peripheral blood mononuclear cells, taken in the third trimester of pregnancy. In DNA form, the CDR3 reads TGTGCCAACCTAATCGGTAGCAATCAGCCCCAGCATTTT. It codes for CANLIGSNQPQHF.